A selection of T cell receptor beta chains follows, all from one sample in a study of cytomegalovirus exposure and HLA in healthy donors. Measured with immunoSEQ multiplex PCR; TCRdb has only the in-frame clones, and not every one. In the table there are 90,000 or so clones, roughly 71% of which are singletons. Specimen: PBMCs. These receptors were taken from a man in his fifties in good health and CMV-seronegative. Each CDR3 is given with its conserved first and last residue.

V gene	CDR3 protein
TRBV19	CASSILRGPDGYTF
TRBV4-3	CASSRLAVGTSTDTQYF
TRBV7-7	CASSPGHTGELFF
TRBV2	CASSGTGFGDTQYF
TRBV25-1	CASVLARTGGYEQFF
TRBV15	CATSRDRGQGAEAFF
TRBV4-1	CASSQGSGRGRTGELFF
TRBV7-9	CSSSLDQGEQYF
TRBV2	CASIWGGTGQEKLFF
TRBV7-2	CASSRGRVSYEQYF
TRBV5-1	CASSPSQYGYTF
TRBV6-5	CASSYSPGQGDEKLFF
TRBV28	CASSEYGNTIYF
TRBV9	CASSGNRGSGTEAFF
TRBV5-1	CASSLAPAGGFTDTQYF
TRBV4-1	CASSQGAIDTQYF
TRBV7-9	CASSLVVGRETQYF
TRBV6-5	CASSLSGGIYNEQFF
TRBV9	CASGIGTGDQPQHF
TRBV6-5	CASSGSSGANVLTF
TRBV7-2	CASSLELGASNQPQHF
TRBV29-1	CSGDSQETQYF
TRBV7-8	CASSSYTGGAGTGELFF
TRBV30	CAWTPPTEMNTEAFF
TRBV4-2	CASSQDFTSGIGEQFF
TRBV25-1	CASSDRRGNQPQHF
TRBV5-1	CASSLIAVQETQYF
TRBV2	CASSLDRSGKLFF
TRBV10-3	CAIREQGFTEAFF
TRBV29-1	CSVEGYGGTDTQYF
TRBV9	CASSVAPNQPQHF
TRBV19	CASSIRESPYNEQFF
TRBV7-3	CASKLANTGELFF
TRBV19	CASYLSGYTF
TRBV7-2	CASSVGTSVQETQYF
TRBV7-2	CASSLARQEPQHF
TRBV7-8	CASSSTTRLAAFTDTQYF
TRBV29-1	CTHDRRSGNTIYF
TRBV4-2	CASSQQGSKTGELFF
TRBV5-1	CASSERGQGGDGYTF
TRBV2	CASNQGLGYTF
TRBV25-1	CASPRNPVRNYGYTF